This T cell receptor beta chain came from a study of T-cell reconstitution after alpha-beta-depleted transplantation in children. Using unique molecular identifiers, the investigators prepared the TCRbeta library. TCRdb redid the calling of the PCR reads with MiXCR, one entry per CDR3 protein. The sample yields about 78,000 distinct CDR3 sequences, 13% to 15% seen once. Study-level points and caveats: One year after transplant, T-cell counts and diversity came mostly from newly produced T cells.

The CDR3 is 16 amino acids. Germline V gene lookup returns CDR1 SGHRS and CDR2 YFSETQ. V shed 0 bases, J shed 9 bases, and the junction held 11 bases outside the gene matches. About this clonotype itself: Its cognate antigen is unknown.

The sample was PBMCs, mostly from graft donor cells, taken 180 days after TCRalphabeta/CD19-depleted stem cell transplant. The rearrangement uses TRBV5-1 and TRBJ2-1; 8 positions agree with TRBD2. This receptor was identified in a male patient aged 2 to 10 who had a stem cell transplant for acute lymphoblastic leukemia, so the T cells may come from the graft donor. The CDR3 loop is CASSLGGGTAGGEQFF. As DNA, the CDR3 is TGCGCCAGCAGCTTGGGCGGGGGGACCGCCGGGGGTGAGCAGTTCTTC.